This T cell receptor (beta chain) derives from a study of CD8+ T cells in alopecia areata. Alopecia areata patients had lesional scalp punch biopsies and peripheral blood taken from them. After isolation, RNA underwent reverse transcription to generate cDNA as the sequencing template. Assay used: immunoSEQ multiplex PCR; TCRdb lists only in-frame clones, some missing. The sample includes 120,000 to 150,000 clones, around 47% seen only once; the top ten take around 6.8%. The CDR3 has 16 amino acids. Between the trimmed V and J ends, which lost 4 bases and 2 bases, there was a span of 12 bases. Germline V CDR1 and CDR2: LNHDA, SQIVND (reference sequence).

The receptor's source is a human donor with alopecia areata. The chain employs TRBV19 and TRBJ2-6; TRBD1 might be the D (6 bases). The sample consisted of CD4+ T cells sorted from blood. The CDR3 sequence: CASSRSGVPGANVLTF. DNA of the CDR3: TGTGCCAGTAGTAGGTCAGGGGTTCCTGGGGCCAACGTCCTGACTTTC.